This T cell receptor beta chain was recovered during a study of response to subunit inactivated influenza vaccine. The CDR3 covers 14 residues. V was cut by 4 bases and J by 4 bases, with 14 bases left in between. Germline V gene lookup returns CDR1 SGHRS and CDR2 YFSETQ. TCRdb passed the RT-PCR reads through MiXCR, listing each CDR3 protein once. This sample has under 750,000 distinct CDR3 sequences; 12% occur once, and the top ten carry roughly a tenth. On this clonotype: No antigen is known for it.

Study-wide results and caveats: It was suggested by the authors that few new T cells are recruited by each seasonal influenza vaccination.

The rearrangement links TRBV5-1 to TRBJ2-5; tentative D call: TRBD1 (6 bases). Here the sequenced sample was PBMCs from blood, taken on the day of vaccination. The TCR comes from a man aged 45-65 years who received an inactivated influenza vaccine. The CDR3 is CASSVTGLGETQYF. CDR3 in DNA: TGCGCCAGCAGCGTCACAGGGCTTGGAGAGACCCAGTACTTC.